Presented here are 23 T cell receptor beta chains from one specimen sequenced in a study of T cell changes during pregnancy in multiple sclerosis. Produced via immunoSEQ multiplex PCR; TCRdb's table is partial and in-frame only. The table lists 50,000 to 70,000 clones, 90% to 95% of them singletons. The sample here was CD8+ T cells from peripheral blood mononuclear cells, taken before pregnancy. The source of these receptors is a female donor with multiple sclerosis, enrolled in a pregnancy study.

V and J are TRBV27 and TRBJ2-3, with TRBD2 matching over 11 bases. The CDR3 length is 14 residues. Germline CDR1 reads MNHEY; CDR2 reads SMNVEV (reference sequence). Trimming took 8 bases from V and 5 from J; bases not matched to a gene: 6. The CDR3 here is CASSTSGGVDTQYF. CDR3 DNA sequence: TGTGCCAGCTCCACTAGCGGGGGAGTAGATACGCAGTATTTT.

This rearrangement joins TRBV16 to TRBJ2-1, with 14 bases aligning to TRBD2. Per the germline V gene, CDR1 is KGHSY and CDR2 is FQNENV. V shed 0 bases, J shed 8 bases, and the junction held 15 bases outside the gene matches. This CDR3 has 20 residues. CDR3 in amino acids: CASSQSLARMTSGGEYEQFF. In DNA form, the CDR3 reads TGTGCCAGCAGCCAATCGTTGGCTCGTATGACTAGCGGGGGGGAATATGAGCAGTTCTTC.

The J gene is TRBJ2-1, the V gene TRBV5-8, with 8 bases that match TRBD1. This CDR3 has 13 amino acids. The J segment lost 7 bases and the V segment lost 0 bases, leaving 0 bases of the junction unmatched. The germline V gene has CDR1 SGHTS and CDR2 YDEGEE. CDR3 loop: CASSLGQGNEQFF. CDR3 nucleotide sequence: TGTGCCAGCAGCTTGGGACAGGGGAATGAGCAGTTCTTC.

The DNA of the CDR3 is TGTGCCAGCCTAAATTTCGGCCAGGGTTTTCAGCCCCAGCATTTT. It specifies CASLNFGQGFQPQHF. The chain couples TRBV6-1 to TRBJ1-5; D might be TRBD1 (5 bases). Trimming removed 8 bases at V and 6 bases at J, with 20 bases between. CDR3 length: 15 residues. The germline V gene has CDR1 MNHNS and CDR2 SASEGT.

The V and J genes are TRBV10-2 and TRBJ2-7, with D possibly TRBD2 on 5 matching bases. Germline CDR1 WSHSY, CDR2 SAAADI. V was cut by 8 bases and J by 0 bases, with 14 bases left in between. The CDR3 has 14 amino acids. CDR3 sequence reads: CASAELGYSYEQYF. CDR3 DNA: TGCGCCAGCGCAGAACTAGGGTACTCCTACGAGCAGTACTTC.

The rearrangement links TRBV19 to TRBJ1-1; the D gene is possibly TRBD1 (5 bases). Germline lookup yields CDR1 LNHDA and CDR2 SQIVND (reference sequence). V was shortened by 5 bases and J by 9 bases, with 13 bases between the two germline ends. The CDR3 contains 12 residues. This CDR3 is CASSLLGGKAFF. For the CDR3, the DNA is TGTGCCAGTAGTCTCTTGGGGGGAAAAGCTTTCTTT.

V and J are TRBV7-9 and TRBJ2-1, with D possibly being TRBD1 (5 bases). The V end lost 5 bases, the J end lost 8 bases, and 22 bases lay between the germline ends. The length of the CDR3 is 16 residues. Looked up from germline, CDR1 is SEHNR and CDR2 is FQNEAQ (reference sequence). The CDR3 region has the DNA TGTGCCAGCAGCACTCAGGGCGAGGAAGCGTGGGATGAGCAGTTCTTC. This translates into CASSTQGEEAWDEQFF.

This chain links TRBV6-1 with TRBJ2-7, with TRBD1 matching 10 bases. The CDR3 loop spans 14 amino acids. The germline CDR1 and CDR2 sequences are MNHNS and SASEGT. After removal of 5 bases from V and 5 bases from J, the junction contained 6 bases not matched to a gene. The CDR3 protein is CASSRDRGTHEQYF. The CDR3 nucleotides read TGTGCCAGCAGTCGGGACAGGGGTACCCACGAGCAGTACTTC.

The rearrangement uses TRBV11-2 and TRBJ2-7; D possibly corresponds to TRBD1 (6 bases). V was cut by 1 base and J by 4 bases, with 11 bases left in between. The CDR3 length is 14 residues. Germline V CDR1 and CDR2: SGHAT, FQNNGV. CDR3 nucleotides: TGTGCCAGCAGCTTAGTGCAGGACAGTTACGAGCAGTACTTC. Its protein is CASSLVQDSYEQYF.

This chain uses TRBV5-1 with TRBJ1-1; 12 positions agree with TRBD1. CDR1 is SGHRS and CDR2 is YFSETQ in the germline V gene. This CDR3 spans 16 amino acids. Losses at the gene ends were 2 bases for V and 2 bases for J; bases not matched to a gene: 4. The CDR3 spells CASSLGTGGENTEAFF. DNA of the CDR3: TGCGCCAGCAGCTTAGGGACAGGGGGCGAAAACACTGAAGCTTTCTTT.

This chain links TRBV29-1 with TRBJ1-1; the D is unclear. The V gene's germline CDR1 is SQVTM and CDR2 ANQGSEA. This CDR3 has 11 amino acids. The V gene lost 5 bases and the J gene lost 2 bases, with 6 bases spanning the gap. In nucleotides, the CDR3 is TGCAGCGTTCCCTCCAACACTGAAGCTTTCTTT. Translated: CSVPSNTEAFF.

This chain connects TRBV27 to TRBJ1-6, with a tentative D call TRBD1 (5 bases). The CDR3 sequence is 11 residues long. Trimming removed 4 bases from V and 14 bases from J, with 9 bases in between. Germline CDR1 is MNHEY and CDR2 is SMNVEV (reference sequence). CDR3 DNA: TGTGCCAGCAGTTCAGGGATCACCCTCCACTTT. The encoded protein is CASSSGITLHF.

This chain connects TRBV5-6 to TRBJ2-7; TRBD1 agrees at 7 bases. CDR1 and CDR2 (germline): SGHDT, YYEEEE. There are 13 residues in the CDR3. Trimming at V came to 4 bases and at J to 0 bases, leaving 1 base not matched to a gene. The CDR3 spells CASSPGGSYEQYF. CDR3 DNA: TGTGCCAGCAGCCCAGGGGGCTCCTACGAGCAGTACTTC.

This clone showed up just a few times. This chain links TRBV7-9 with TRBJ1-1, with 9 bases matching TRBD1. Losses at the gene ends were 4 bases for V and 3 bases for J; bases not matched to a gene: 6. CDR1 and CDR2 from the germline V gene are SEHNR and FQNEAQ (reference sequence). This CDR3 has 15 amino acids. CDR3 in amino acids: CASSSTGGWDTEAFF. The CDR3 nucleotides read TGTGCCAGCAGCTCCACAGGGGGCTGGGACACTGAAGCTTTCTTT. Variable domain in full (rest from reference TRBV7-9 and TRBJ1-1): DTGVSQNPRHKITKRGQNVTFRCDPISEHNRLYWYRQTLGQGPEFLTYFQNEAQLEKSRLLSDRFSAERPKGSFSTLEIQRTEQGDSAMYLCASSSTGGWDTEAFFGQGTRLTVV.

The chain couples TRBV5-6 to TRBJ1-1; unclear D gene. Germline CDR1 is SGHDT and CDR2 is YYEEEE. There are 16 residues in the CDR3. V lost 0 bases to trimming and J lost 0 bases, with 12 bases between them. The CDR3: CASSLATSFMNTEAFF. In DNA form, the CDR3 reads TGTGCCAGCAGCTTGGCGACATCGTTTATGAACACTGAAGCTTTCTTT.

The chain is built from TRBV6-1 and TRBJ1-2; D unresolved. The ends were cut back, 8 bases at V and 8 bases at J, with 6 bases in the middle. This CDR3 contains 9 residues. In germline, CDR1 is MNHNS, CDR2 SASEGT. CDR3 loop: CASSEGYTF. The DNA of the CDR3 is TGTGCCAGCTCGGAGGGCTACACCTTC.

The gene calls are TRBV5-8 and TRBJ1-5, with 8 bases lining up with TRBD1. The V and J ends lost 0 bases and 5 bases, in that order; junction bases with no gene match: 4. From germline, CDR1 is SGHTS and CDR2 YDEGEE. The CDR3 extends over 15 amino acids. The CDR3, as DNA: TGTGCCAGCAGCTTGGTCTGGGGACAGGATCAGCCCCAGCATTTT. This gives the protein CASSLVWGQDQPQHF.

The rearrangement links TRBV6-5 to TRBJ1-2; 8 positions agree with TRBD1. This CDR3 region has 14 residues. V was pared by 2 bases and J by 8 bases, with 7 bases of the junction left unmatched. Germline V gene lookup returns CDR1 MNHEY and CDR2 SVGAGI. The CDR3 DNA is TGTGCCAGCAGTTACACCGAGACAGGGGACGGCTACACCTTC. It is translated as CASSYTETGDGYTF.

V is TRBV27 and J is TRBJ2-1, with D possibly being TRBD2 (5 bases). Germline V gene data show CDR1 as MNHEY and CDR2 as SMNVEV (reference sequence). Deletions cut 6 bases from V and 5 bases from J, with 11 bases between. CDR3 length: 13 residues. CDR3 loop: CASSLGLDNEQFF. DNA for the CDR3: TGTGCCAGCAGCCTAGGACTTGACAATGAGCAGTTCTTC.

The rearrangement joins TRBV15 to TRBJ2-5, with 9 nucleotides matching TRBD2. The length of the CDR3 is 18 residues. CDR1 and CDR2 (germline): LNHNV, YYDKDF (reference sequence). The V segment lost 0 bases and the J segment 5 bases; nucleotides outside the gene matches: 13. For the CDR3, the DNA is TGTGCCACCAGCAGAGATCTGGGACTAGCCCTGCCGGGGGAGACCCAGTACTTC. This translates into CATSRDLGLALPGETQYF.

The chain links TRBV12-2 to TRBJ2-3; the D call of TRBD1 is as the table states it, not checked on the DNA. TRBV12-2 is flagged as a pseudogene. There are 16 residues in the CDR3. The CDR3 nucleotides are TGTGCAAGTCGCTTAGTCTCGCAGGGGCAATTAGATACGCAGTATTTT. The encoded protein is CASRLVSQGQLDTQYF.

As to this clone: At one end the junction does not follow the germline gene, possibly because of a read error. The chain joins TRBV7-7 to TRBJ2-1; perhaps TRBD2 as D (5 bases). Germline V gene data show CDR1 as SSHAT and CDR2 as FNYEAQ (reference sequence). The CDR3 is 13 residues long. In DNA form, the CDR3 reads TGTGCTAGCAGCCCTTACACGAGCGGTGAGCAGTTCTTC. Translation: CASSPYTSGEQFF.

The chain combines TRBV7-8 with TRBJ2-2; TRBD1 matches 8 bases. J was trimmed by 0 bases and V by 5 bases; bases with no gene match: 5. The length of the CDR3 is 16 residues. Germline CDR1 SGHVS, CDR2 FQNEAQ. The chain's CDR3 is CASSTRQGTNTGELFF. The CDR3 DNA follows: TGTGCCAGCAGCACCCGACAGGGGACGAACACCGGGGAGCTGTTTTTT.